This TCR beta chain comes out of a study of technical replicates of blood from a handful of donors. This CDR3 has 15 residues. V was pared by 1 base and J by 1 base, with 10 bases between. CDR1 is LNHNV, CDR2 YYDKDF, per germline (reference sequence). Using immunoSEQ multiplex PCR, the repertoire was profiled, and TCRdb retains in-frame clones only, with some absent. The data contain 60,000 to 85,000 clones, roughly nine tenths of them singletons. The rearrangement joins TRBV15 to TRBJ2-5; D call uncertain. Material: T cells isolated from PBMCs. The clonotype originates from a human donor in good health. In DNA, the CDR3 is TGTGCCACCAGCAGAGGATTCGAGTTCCAAGAGACCCAGTACTTC. Its protein is CATSRGFEFQETQYF.